The clone carrying this T cell receptor (beta chain) was counted between two and nine times. Its antigen remains unknown. TCRdb called the 5' RACE reads again in MiXCR, with one record for every CDR3 protein. The data contain 150,000 to 200,000 distinct CDR3 sequences, around 7.2% of them singletons. The sample is drawn from a study of T cells after yellow fever vaccination. Study-level background: Fractions containing few cells were prepared with SMART-Seq v4 Ultra Low Input. Study-level points and caveats: FACS-sorted repertoires might harbor abundant contaminating clonotypes from the bulk population. Post-booster repertoires again held most primary-vaccination clones (approximately 96% CD4, about 90% CD8).

Germline CDR1 reads MDHEN; CDR2 reads SYDVKM. Trimming cost V 4 bases and J 1 base, with 16 bases left between them. CDR3 size: 16 residues. The material sequenced was CD4+ T cells sorted from PBMCs, taken 4 to 6 days after the first yellow fever vaccination. V and J are TRBV28 and TRBJ1-2, with D maybe TRBD1 (6 bases). The sequence was obtained from a man between 18 and 29 years old who received the YFV17D yellow fever vaccine. The CDR3 loop is CASSSARGAGNYGYTF. CDR3 DNA: TGTGCCAGCAGTTCCGCCCGGGGGGCTGGTAACTATGGCTACACCTTC.